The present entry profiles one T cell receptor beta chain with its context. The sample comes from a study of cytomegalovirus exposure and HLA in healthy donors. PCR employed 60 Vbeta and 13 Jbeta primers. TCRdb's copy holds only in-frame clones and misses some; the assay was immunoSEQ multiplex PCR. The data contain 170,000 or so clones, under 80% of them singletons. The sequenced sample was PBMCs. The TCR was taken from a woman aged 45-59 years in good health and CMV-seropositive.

This chain's CDR3 is CASSLKGTAEAFF. The CDR3 bases are TGTGCCAGCAGCTTAAAAGGGACTGCCGAAGCTTTCTTT. The genes are TRBV7-9 and TRBJ1-1; possibly TRBD1 for D (5 bases). The length of the CDR3 is 13 residues. The germline V gene has CDR1 SEHNR and CDR2 FQNEAQ (reference sequence). Trimming stripped 2 bases from V and 8 bases from J, with 12 bases between.